This is a list of T cell receptor beta chains from one sample in a study of control samples from healthy donors and cancer patients. Generated by immunoSEQ multiplex PCR, the TCRdb table keeps only in-frame clones and is missing some. The profile shows about 97,000 clones, 92% of them singletons. The sequencing input was blood. These receptors originate from a woman aged 18 to 35 in good health. Each CDR3 is given with its conserved first and last residue. D genes are given only for firm matches. Clone size is shown for a subset of rows, as once, few, many or a class of expanded clone.

. TRBD1 TRBJ1-2 TRBV5-6 TGTGCCAGCAGCTTGGAGGGTGGACAGGCGTTCTATGGCTACACCTTC CASSLEGGQAFYGYTF
. TRBD1 TRBJ1-1 TRBV5-8 TGTGCCAGCACTCAAGGACAGGTTGTGAACACTGAAGCTTTCTTT CASTQGQVVNTEAFF
. . TRBJ1-4 TRBV28 TGTGCCAGCAGTTTCCACATTAGACAGGACTCAACTAATGAAAAACTGTTTTTT CASSFHIRQDSTNEKLFF
. TRBD1 TRBJ2-7 TRBV6-2/TRBV6-3 TGTGCCAGCAGCCCCTGGACAGGGATTGCCTACGAGCAGTACTTC CASSPWTGIAYEQYF
. . TRBJ2-3 TRBV7-8 TGTGCCAGCAGCCCGGGACTCGCTAGCACAGATACGCAGTATTTT CASSPGLASTDTQYF
. TRBD1 TRBJ2-1 TRBV6-5 TGTGCCAGCAGGGGGACAGGCGTGTCCTACAATGAGCAGTTCTTC CASRGTGVSYNEQFF
. . TRBJ1-5 TRBV24-1 TGTGCCACCAGTGGGACAGATAGCAATCAGCCCCAGCATTTT CATSGTDSNQPQHF
. . TRBJ1-3 TRBV14 TGTGCCAGCAGCCAACATGGAAACACCATATATTTT CASSQHGNTIYF
. . TRBJ1-2 TRBV19 TGTGCCAGTAGTACTGCGGGGCCTTACTATGGCTACACCTTC CASSTAGPYYGYTF
. TRBD2 TRBJ2-3 TRBV12-3/TRBV12-4 TGTGCCAGCACCGAAGCTAGCGGGGATACGCAGTATTTT CASTEASGDTQYF
. TRBD2 TRBJ2-3 TRBV5-6 TGTGCCAGCACCCTAGCGGAACTCATCACAGATACGCAGTATTTT CASTLAELITDTQYF
many . TRBJ1-5 TRBV6-4 TGTGCCAGCAGTGACTCTGGAGGGGGCAATCAGCCCCAGCATTTT CASSDSGGGNQPQHF
. . TRBJ2-7 TRBV5-8 TGTGCCAGCAGCTTGGCGGCTGTCACAGGCTTCTCCTACGAGCAGTACTTC CASSLAAVTGFSYEQYF
. . TRBJ1-1 TRBV3-1/TRBV3-2 TGTGCCAGCAGCCAGATAGCAGGTTTTAAAGAGGGGAACACTGAAGCTTTCTTT CASSQIAGFKEGNTEAFF
. . TRBJ2-5 TRBV2 TGTGCCAGCAGTGATCTTCAGGGGATCCTGGGGACCCAGTACTTC CASSDLQGILGTQYF
once . TRBJ2-7 TRBV19 TGTGCCAGTAGTTCAGGTCCCAAGCAGTACTTC CASSSGPKQYF
. TRBD1 TRBJ1-6 TRBV6-5 TGTGCCAGCAGGAAGGACAGGGCCTATAATTCACCCCTCCACTTT CASRKDRAYNSPLHF
. TRBD2 TRBJ2-3 TRBV5-1 TGCGCCAGCAGCTTGGTTGGCGGGGGGGCCGGAGATACGCAGTATTTT CASSLVGGGAGDTQYF
once . TRBJ2-3 TRBV29-1 TGCAGCGTTGTTCCGTTCGGCACAGATACGCAGTATTTT CSVVPFGTDTQYF
. . TRBJ1-2 TRBV3-1/TRBV3-2 TGTGCCAGCAGCCAAGATCGGCAGGGCTATGGCTACACCTTC CASSQDRQGYGYTF
once TRBD2 TRBJ2-7 TRBV10-2 TGCGCCAGCCTTTCCTCCTATCAGGGACTAGCGGGAGGAGGCGAGCAGTACTTC CASLSSYQGLAGGGEQYF
. TRBD2 TRBJ2-1 TRBV13 TGTGCCAGCAGCCGCCCCGACACGCGGGGGAAGGATGAGCAGTTCTTC CASSRPDTRGKDEQFF
few . TRBJ2-1 TRBV11-2 TGTGCCAGCACCGACAGGGGAGGGTACAATGAGCAGTTCTTC CASTDRGGYNEQFF
. . TRBJ1-2 TRBV10-1 TGCGCCAGCAGTGCGTCACAAACCTATGGCTACACCTTC CASSASQTYGYTF
few . TRBJ1-6 TRBV30 TGTGCCTGGAGTGTACAGTCTTCACCCCTCCACTTT CAWSVQSSPLHF
. . TRBJ1-1 TRBV11-2 TGTGCCAGCAGCTTAGGACAGGATGCCCAAGCTTTCTTT CASSLGQDAQAFF
once TRBD2 TRBJ2-7 TRBV11-3 TGTGCCAGCAGCTCGTATGTTGGGACTAGAGTCTACGAGCAGTACTTC CASSSYVGTRVYEQYF
. TRBD2 TRBJ2-5 TRBV6-2/TRBV6-3 TGTGCCAGCAGTAGATTTGAGGGAGGGCCCCGGGAGACCCAGTACTTC CASSRFEGGPRETQYF
. . TRBJ1-5 TRBV24-1 TGTGCCACCAGTGATCCATATAGCAATCAGCCCCAGCATTTT CATSDPYSNQPQHF
. TRBD2 TRBJ2-3 TRBV5-1 TGCGCCAGCAGCCCACCACTAGCGGGAGGCACAGATACGCAGTATTTT CASSPPLAGGTDTQYF
. TRBD1 TRBJ1-1 TRBV2 TGTGCCAGCAGTATCGGACAGGAGAACACTGAAGCTTTCTTT CASSIGQENTEAFF
. . TRBJ2-7 TRBV6-2/TRBV6-3 TGTGCCAGCAGTCTAGGGCTGGCAGGAAGCGAGCAGTACTTC CASSLGLAGSEQYF
once . TRBJ2-2 TRBV6-5 TGTGCCAGCAGTTACGGGGCAAACACCGGGGAGCTGTTTTTT CASSYGANTGELFF
. . TRBJ2-2 TRBV5-1 TGCGCCAGCAGCCTCGAGTTGGCAGGTCTAGGGATCGGGGAGCTGTTTTTT CASSLELAGLGIGELFF
. TRBD1 TRBJ1-6 TRBV12-3/TRBV12-4 TGTGCCAGCAGTTACAGGGGACCCCTCCACTTT CASSYRGPLHF
. . TRBJ2-1 TRBV10-1 TGCGCCAGCAGTGAGTCGACTCGTGTGGGTGAGCAGTTCTTC CASSESTRVGEQFF
. TRBD2 TRBJ2-1 TRBV24-1 TGTGCCACCAGTGGGAACGTAGCGGGAGGGCCCTACAATGAGCAGTTCTTC CATSGNVAGGPYNEQFF
. . TRBJ1-1 TRBV28 TGTGCCAGCAGTTTCGACACGAACACTGAAGCTTTCTTT CASSFDTNTEAFF
. . TRBJ2-7 TRBV2 TGTGCCAGCAGTGCTCGGGAACTGCAGTACTTC CASSARELQYF
. . TRBJ1-1 TRBV24-1 TGTGCCACCATGCGGACGGGGAACACTGAAGCTTTCTTT CATMRTGNTEAFF
. . TRBJ2-1 TRBV6-5 TGTGCCAGTCTATCCAGGTTTTATGAGCAGTTCTTC CASLSRFYEQFF
. . TRBJ1-6 TRBV21-1 TGTGCCGCGGGGCCGACTTCACCCCTCCACTTT CAAGPTSPLHF
once TRBD2 TRBJ2-1 TRBV4-3 TGCGCCAGCAGCCAAGGGCGCTTAGGAGGGAGGGCCGGCTCCTACAATGAGCAGTTCTTC CASSQGRLGGRAGSYNEQFF
. . TRBJ1-2 TRBV29-1 TGCAGCGTTGAAGGACATCAACCCCCCGGCTACACCTTC CSVEGHQPPGYTF
. TRBD2 TRBJ2-1 TRBV19 TGTGCCAGTAGTATTACTAGCGGGGATGATTACAATGAGCAGTTCTTC CASSITSGDDYNEQFF
. . TRBJ1-4 TRBV14 TGTGCCAGCAGCCACTGGCGGCGGGATGAAAAACTGTTTTTT CASSHWRRDEKLFF
. . TRBJ1-4 TRBV2 TGTGCCAGCAGTGAAGCGGGGGCCACTAATGAAAAACTGTTTTTT CASSEAGATNEKLFF
few TRBD2 TRBJ2-3 TRBV6-4 TGTGCCAGCAGTCCTGATACTAGCGGGGGTACAGATACGCAGTATTTT CASSPDTSGGTDTQYF
. . TRBJ1-5 TRBV4-2 TGTGCCAGCAGCCAAGAGGACCAAAATCAGCCCCAGCATTTT CASSQEDQNQPQHF